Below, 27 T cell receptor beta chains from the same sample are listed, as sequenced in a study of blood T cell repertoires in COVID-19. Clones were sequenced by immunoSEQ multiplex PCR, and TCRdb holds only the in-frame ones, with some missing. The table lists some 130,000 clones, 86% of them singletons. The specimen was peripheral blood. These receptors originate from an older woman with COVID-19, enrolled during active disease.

The DNA for the CDR3 is TGTGCCAGCAGCTTAGGCCGGGGTGCCTACAATGAGCAGTTCTTC. It translates to CASSLGRGAYNEQFF. This chain uses TRBV7-2 with TRBJ2-1; TRBD2 might be the D (5 bases). This CDR3 spans 15 amino acids. Trimming stripped 1 base from V and 2 bases from J, with 9 bases between. Germline V gives CDR1 SGHTA, CDR2 FQGNSA.

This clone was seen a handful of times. The CDR3 here is CASSIPGQGKITIYF. CDR3 DNA: TGTGCCAGTAGTATTCCGGGACAGGGGAAGATCACCATATATTTT. The genes are TRBV19 and TRBJ1-3; 10 nucleotides line up with TRBD1. With V trimmed by 3 bases and J by 9 bases, 8 bases remained unmatched. In germline, CDR1 is LNHDA, CDR2 SQIVND (reference sequence). This CDR3 spans 15 amino acids.

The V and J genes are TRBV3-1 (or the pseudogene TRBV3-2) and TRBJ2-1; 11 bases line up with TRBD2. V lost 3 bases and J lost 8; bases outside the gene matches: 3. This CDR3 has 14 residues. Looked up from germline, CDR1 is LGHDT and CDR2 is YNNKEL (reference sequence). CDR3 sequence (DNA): TGTGCCAGCAGCCACGCGGGACTAGCGGATGAGCAGTTCTTC. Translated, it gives CASSHAGLADEQFF.

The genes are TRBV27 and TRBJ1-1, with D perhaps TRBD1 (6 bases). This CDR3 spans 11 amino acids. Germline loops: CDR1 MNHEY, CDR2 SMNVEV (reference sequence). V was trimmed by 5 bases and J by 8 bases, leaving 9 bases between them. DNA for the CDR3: TGTGCCAGCAGTGTGGGGGCAGAAGCTTTCTTT. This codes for CASSVGAEAFF.

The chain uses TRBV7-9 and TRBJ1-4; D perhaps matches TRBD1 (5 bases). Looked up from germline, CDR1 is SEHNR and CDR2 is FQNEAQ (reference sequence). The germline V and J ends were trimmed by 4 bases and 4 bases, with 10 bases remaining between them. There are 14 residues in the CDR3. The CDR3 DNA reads TGTGCCAGCAGCTCCGGACAAAATAATGAAAAACTGTTTTTT. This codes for CASSSGQNNEKLFF.

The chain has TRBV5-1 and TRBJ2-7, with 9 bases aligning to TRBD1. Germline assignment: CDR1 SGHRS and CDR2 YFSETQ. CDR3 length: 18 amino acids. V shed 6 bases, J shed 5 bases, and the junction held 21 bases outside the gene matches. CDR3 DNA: TGCGCCAGCACCCTAACCGGGACAGGGAGATCTGAACCCCACGAGCAGTACTTC. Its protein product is CASTLTGTGRSEPHEQYF.

CDR3 amino acids: CASSLAWGAGNTIYF. The CDR3 bases are TGTGCCAGCAGCTTGGCATGGGGGGCTGGAAACACCATATATTTT. The chain recombines TRBV5-6 with TRBJ1-3; tentatively, D is TRBD1 (5 bases). The ends were cut back, 0 bases at V and 2 bases at J, with 9 bases in the middle. The germline V gene has CDR1 SGHDT and CDR2 YYEEEE. This CDR3 is 15 amino acids long.

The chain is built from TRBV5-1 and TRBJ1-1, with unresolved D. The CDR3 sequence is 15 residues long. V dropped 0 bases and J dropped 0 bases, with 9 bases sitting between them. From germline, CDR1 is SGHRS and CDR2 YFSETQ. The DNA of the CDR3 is TGCGCCAGCAGCTTGGCCGGTCCATTGAACACTGAAGCTTTCTTT. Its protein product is CASSLAGPLNTEAFF.

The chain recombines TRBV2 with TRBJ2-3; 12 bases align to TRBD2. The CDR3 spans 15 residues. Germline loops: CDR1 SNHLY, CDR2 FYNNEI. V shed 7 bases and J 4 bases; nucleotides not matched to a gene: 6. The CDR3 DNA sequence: TGTGCCAGCACCAAAGGGACTAGCGGGTCAGATACGCAGTATTTT. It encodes CASTKGTSGSDTQYF.

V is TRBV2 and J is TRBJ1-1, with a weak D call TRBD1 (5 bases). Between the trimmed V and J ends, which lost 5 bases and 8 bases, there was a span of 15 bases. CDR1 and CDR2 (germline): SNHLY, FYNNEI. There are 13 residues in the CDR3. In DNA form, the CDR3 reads TGTGCCAGCAGTTCCCCCCTCAGGGTCGAAGCTTTCTTT. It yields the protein CASSSPLRVEAFF.

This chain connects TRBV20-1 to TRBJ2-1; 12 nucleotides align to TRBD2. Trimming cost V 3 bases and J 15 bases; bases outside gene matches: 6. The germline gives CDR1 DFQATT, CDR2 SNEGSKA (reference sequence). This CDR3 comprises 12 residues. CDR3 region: CSASLAGGLGFF. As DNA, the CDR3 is TGCAGTGCTAGTCTAGCGGGGGGGCTGGGGTTCTTC.

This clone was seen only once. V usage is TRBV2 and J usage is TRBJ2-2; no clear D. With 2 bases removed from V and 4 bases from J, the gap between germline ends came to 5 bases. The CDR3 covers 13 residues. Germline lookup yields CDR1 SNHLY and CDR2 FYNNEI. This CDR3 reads CASSELGTGELFF. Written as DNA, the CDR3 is TGTGCCAGCAGTGAACTCGGCACCGGGGAGCTGTTTTTT.

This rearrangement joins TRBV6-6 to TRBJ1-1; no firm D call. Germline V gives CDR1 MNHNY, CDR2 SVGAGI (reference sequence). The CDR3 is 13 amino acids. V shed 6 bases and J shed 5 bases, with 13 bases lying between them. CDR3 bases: TGTGCCAGCAGCATCCTTCCCCGGACTGAAGCTTTCTTT. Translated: CASSILPRTEAFF.

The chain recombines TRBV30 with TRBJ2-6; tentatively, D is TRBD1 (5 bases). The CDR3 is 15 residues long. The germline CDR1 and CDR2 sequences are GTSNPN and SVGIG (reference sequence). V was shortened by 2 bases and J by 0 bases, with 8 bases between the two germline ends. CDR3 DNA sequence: TGTGCCTGGAGTCCGACAGCCTCTGGGGCCAACGTCCTGACTTTC. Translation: CAWSPTASGANVLTF.

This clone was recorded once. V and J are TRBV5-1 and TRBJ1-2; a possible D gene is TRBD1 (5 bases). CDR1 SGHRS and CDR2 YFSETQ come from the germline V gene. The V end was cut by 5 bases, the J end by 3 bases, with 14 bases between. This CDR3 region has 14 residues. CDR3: CASSNGGSDYGYTF. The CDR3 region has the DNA TGCGCCAGCAGTAACGGGGGTTCCGACTATGGCTACACCTTC. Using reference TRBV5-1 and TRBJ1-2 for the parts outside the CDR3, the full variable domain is KAGVTQTPRYLIKTRGQQVTLSCSPISGHRSVSWYQQTPGQGLQFLFEYFSETQRNKGNFPGRFSGRQFSNSRSEMNVSTLELGDSALYLCASSNGGSDYGYTFGSGTRLTVV.

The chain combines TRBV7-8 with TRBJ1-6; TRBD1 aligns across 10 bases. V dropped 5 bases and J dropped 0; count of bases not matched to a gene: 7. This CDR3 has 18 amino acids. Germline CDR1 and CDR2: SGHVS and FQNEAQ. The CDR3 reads CASSGDRGSSSYNSPLHF. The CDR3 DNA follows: TGTGCCAGCAGCGGGGACAGGGGCTCGAGCTCCTATAATTCACCCCTCCACTTT.

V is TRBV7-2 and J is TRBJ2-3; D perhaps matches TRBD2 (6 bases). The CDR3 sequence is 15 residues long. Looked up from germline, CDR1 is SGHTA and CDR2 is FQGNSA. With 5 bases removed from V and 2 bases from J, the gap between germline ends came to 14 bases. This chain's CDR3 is CASSPRGTLTDTQYF. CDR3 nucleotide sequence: TGTGCCAGCAGCCCAAGAGGGACTCTCACAGATACGCAGTATTTT.

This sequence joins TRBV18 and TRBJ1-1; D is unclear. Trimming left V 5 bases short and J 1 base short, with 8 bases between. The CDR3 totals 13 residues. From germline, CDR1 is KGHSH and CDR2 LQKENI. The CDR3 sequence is CASSAGSNTEAFF. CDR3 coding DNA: TGTGCCAGCTCAGCGGGCTCGAACACTGAAGCTTTCTTT.

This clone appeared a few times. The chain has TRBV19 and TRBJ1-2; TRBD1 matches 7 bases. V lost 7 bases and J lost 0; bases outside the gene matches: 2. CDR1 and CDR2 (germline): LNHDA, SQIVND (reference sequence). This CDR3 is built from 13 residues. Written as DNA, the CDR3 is TGTGCCAGTATGGACAGGTCTAACTATGGCTACACCTTC. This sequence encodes CASMDRSNYGYTF.

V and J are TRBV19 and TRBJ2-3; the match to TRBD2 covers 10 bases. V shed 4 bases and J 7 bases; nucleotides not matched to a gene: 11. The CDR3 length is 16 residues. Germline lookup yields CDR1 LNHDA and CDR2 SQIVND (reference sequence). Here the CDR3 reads CASSNMASGGLNTQYF. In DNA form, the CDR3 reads TGTGCCAGTAGTAATATGGCTAGCGGGGGCCTGAATACGCAGTATTTT.

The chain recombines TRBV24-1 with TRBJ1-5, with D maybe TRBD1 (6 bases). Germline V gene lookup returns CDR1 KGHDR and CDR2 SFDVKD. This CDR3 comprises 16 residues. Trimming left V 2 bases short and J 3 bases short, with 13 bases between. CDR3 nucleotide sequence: TGTGCCACCAGTGATTCCCAGGGGTTCCACAATCAGCCCCAGCATTTT. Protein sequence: CATSDSQGFHNQPQHF.

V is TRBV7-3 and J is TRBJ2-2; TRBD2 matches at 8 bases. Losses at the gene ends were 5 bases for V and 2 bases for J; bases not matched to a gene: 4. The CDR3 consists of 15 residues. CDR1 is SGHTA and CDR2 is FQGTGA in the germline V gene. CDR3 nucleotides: TGTGCCAGCAGCCTAGGACTAGCCAACACCGGGGAGCTGTTTTTT. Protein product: CASSLGLANTGELFF.

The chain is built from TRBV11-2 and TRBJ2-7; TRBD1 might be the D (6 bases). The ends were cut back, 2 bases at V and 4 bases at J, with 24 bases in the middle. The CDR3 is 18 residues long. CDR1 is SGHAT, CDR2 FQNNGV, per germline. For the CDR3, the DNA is TGTGCCAGCAGCTTAACCTGGAACGGAGGACAGATGGGTTACGAGCAGTACTTC. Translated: CASSLTWNGGQMGYEQYF.

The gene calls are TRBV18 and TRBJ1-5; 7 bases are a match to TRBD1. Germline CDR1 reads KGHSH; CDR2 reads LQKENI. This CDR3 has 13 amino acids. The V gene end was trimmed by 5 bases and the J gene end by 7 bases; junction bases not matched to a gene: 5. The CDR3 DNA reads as TGTGCCAGCTCATCCGGACAGGAACAGCCCCAGCATTTT. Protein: CASSSGQEQPQHF. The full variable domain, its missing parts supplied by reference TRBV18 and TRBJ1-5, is NAGVMQNPRHLVRRRGQEARLRCSPMKGHSHVYWYRQLPEEGLKFMVYLQKENIIDESGMPKERFSAEFPKEGPSILRIQQVVRGDSAAYFCASSSGQEQPQHFGDGTRLSIL.

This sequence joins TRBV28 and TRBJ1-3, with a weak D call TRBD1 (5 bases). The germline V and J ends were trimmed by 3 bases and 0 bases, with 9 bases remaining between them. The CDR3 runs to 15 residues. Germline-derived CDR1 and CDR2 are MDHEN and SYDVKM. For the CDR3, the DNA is TGTGCCAGCAGTTTGGACACGAGCTCTGGAAACACCATATATTTT. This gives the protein CASSLDTSSGNTIYF.

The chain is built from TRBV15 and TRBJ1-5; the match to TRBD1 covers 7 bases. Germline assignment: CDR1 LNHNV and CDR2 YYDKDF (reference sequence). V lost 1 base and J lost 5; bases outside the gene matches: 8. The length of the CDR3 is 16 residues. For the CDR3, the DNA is TGTGCCACCAGCAGAGGACTACAGGGGTCGCATCAGCCCCAGCATTTT. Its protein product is CATSRGLQGSHQPQHF.

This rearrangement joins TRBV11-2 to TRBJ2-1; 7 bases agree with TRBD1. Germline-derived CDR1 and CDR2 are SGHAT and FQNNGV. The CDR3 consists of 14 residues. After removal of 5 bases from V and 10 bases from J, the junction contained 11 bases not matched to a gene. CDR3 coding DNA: TGTGCCAGCAGCGCCAATCTCAGGGGGAACGAGCAGTTCTTC. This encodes CASSANLRGNEQFF.